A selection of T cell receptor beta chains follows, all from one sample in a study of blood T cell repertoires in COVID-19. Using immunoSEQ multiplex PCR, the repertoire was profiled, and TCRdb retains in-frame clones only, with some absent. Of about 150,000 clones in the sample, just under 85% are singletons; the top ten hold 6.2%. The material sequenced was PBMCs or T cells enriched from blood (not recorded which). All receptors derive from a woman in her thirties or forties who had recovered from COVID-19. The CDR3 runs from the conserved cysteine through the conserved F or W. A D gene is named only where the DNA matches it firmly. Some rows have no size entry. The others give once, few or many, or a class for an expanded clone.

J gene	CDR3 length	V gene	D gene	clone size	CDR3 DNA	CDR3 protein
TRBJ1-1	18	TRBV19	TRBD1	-	TGTGCCAGTAACCCCGGGACAGGGGTCTATAGGTCGAACACTGAAGCTTTCTTT	CASNPGTGVYRSNTEAFF
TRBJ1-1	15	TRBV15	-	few	TGTGCCACCAGCAGAGCTCCGACAGGGAACACTGAAGCTTTCTTT	CATSRAPTGNTEAFF
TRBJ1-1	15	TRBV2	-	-	TGTGCCATCCGAAGCTTAGCGGGTGTAGCGGGTGAAGCTTTCTTT	CAIRSLAGVAGEAFF
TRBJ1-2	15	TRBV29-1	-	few	TGCAGCGTCCTAGGGCGCAGGGAAGCTAACTATGGCTACACCTTC	CSVLGRREANYGYTF
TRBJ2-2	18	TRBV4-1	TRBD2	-	TGCGCCAGCAGCCAAGGACTAGCGGGAGGGCCGAACACCGGGGAGCTGTTTTTT	CASSQGLAGGPNTGELFF
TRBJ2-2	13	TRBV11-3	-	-	TGTGCCAGCAGCCGACAGAACACCGGGGAGCTGTTTTTT	CASSRQNTGELFF
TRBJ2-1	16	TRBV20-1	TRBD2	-	TGCAGTGCTAGTTCGGGACTAGCGGGAGTCGCGGATGAGCAGTTCTTC	CSASSGLAGVADEQFF
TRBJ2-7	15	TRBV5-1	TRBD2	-	TGCGCCAGCAGCTTGACCAACACCCGGGGGGGGGAGCAGTACTTC	CASSLTNTRGGEQYF
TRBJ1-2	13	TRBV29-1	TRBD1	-	TGCAGCGTTGATTCCTCAGGGGGCTATGGCTACACCTTC	CSVDSSGGYGYTF
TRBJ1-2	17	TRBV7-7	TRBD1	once	TGTGCTAGCAGCCCAGACAGGGGGCCCCACTCTAACTATGGCTACACCTTC	CASSPDRGPHSNYGYTF
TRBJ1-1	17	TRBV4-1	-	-	TGCGCCAGCAGCCAAGAGCTTTTCTTGGAGGGGCTCCCCGAAGCTTTCTTT	CASSQELFLEGLPEAFF
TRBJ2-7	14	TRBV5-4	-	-	TGTGCCAGCAGCTTGAACCAGGGGACGGACGAGCAGTACTTC	CASSLNQGTDEQYF
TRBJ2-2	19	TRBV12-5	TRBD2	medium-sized	TGTGCTAGTGGTTTGGTCTTTTTAGCGGGAGGCTTAGGCACCGGGGAGCTGTTTTTT	CASGLVFLAGGLGTGELFF
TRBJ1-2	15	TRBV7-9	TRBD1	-	TGTGCCAGCAGCACACGACAGGGTTTGAACTATGGCTACACCTTC	CASSTRQGLNYGYTF
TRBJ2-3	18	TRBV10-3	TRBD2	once	TGTGCCATCAGTGATAGCGGACTAGCGGGAGTCGGCACAGATACGCAGTATTTT	CAISDSGLAGVGTDTQYF
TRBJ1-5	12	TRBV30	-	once	TGTGCCTGGGGACAGAATCAACAGCCCCAGCATTTT	CAWGQNQQPQHF
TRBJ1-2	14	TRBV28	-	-	TGTGCCAGCACCCTCGCGGGGGTTAACTATGGCTACACCTTC	CASTLAGVNYGYTF
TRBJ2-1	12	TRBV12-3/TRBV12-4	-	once	TGTGCCAGCACTTTTACCGACACTGAGCAGTTCTTC	CASTFTDTEQFF
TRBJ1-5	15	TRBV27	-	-	TGTGCCTGCCAACCTATAGGAGGGGGGGCCCAGCCCCAGCATTTT	CACQPIGGGAQPQHF
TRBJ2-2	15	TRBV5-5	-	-	TGTGCCAGCACCCAGCCAGGGGCGAACACCGGGGAGCTGTTTTTT	CASTQPGANTGELFF
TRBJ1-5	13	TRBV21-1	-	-	TGTGCCAGCAGCAATCTGAGCAATCAGCCCCAGCATTTT	CASSNLSNQPQHF
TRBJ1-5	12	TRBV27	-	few	TGTGCCAGCCGGACGGGGAATCAGCCCCAGCATTTT	CASRTGNQPQHF
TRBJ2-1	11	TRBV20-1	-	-	TGCAGTCTAGGCGATTACAATGAGCAGTTCTTC	CSLGDYNEQFF
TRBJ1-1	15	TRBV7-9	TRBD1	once	TGTGCCAGCAGCTCGACACAGGGGCTGAACACTGAAGCTTTCTTT	CASSSTQGLNTEAFF
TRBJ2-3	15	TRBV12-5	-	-	TGTGCTAGTGGTTTAGGGGGACACCTCACAGATACGCAGTATTTT	CASGLGGHLTDTQYF
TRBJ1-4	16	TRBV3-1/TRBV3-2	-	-	TGTGCCAGCAGCATTTATCGGGGGACAACTAATGAAAAACTGTTTTTT	CASSIYRGTTNEKLFF